Each of the 8 T cell receptor beta chains below was sequenced from the same sample in a study of blood T cell repertoires in COVID-19. Profiled with immunoSEQ multiplex PCR; TCRdb holds only in-frame clones, not every one. Among approximately 260,000 clones listed, approximately 85% were seen once. The sample was peripheral blood. These receptors came from a woman aged 65 to 85 with acute or convalescent COVID-19.

The J gene is TRBJ1-2, the V gene TRBV7-3, with D tentatively TRBD1 (5 bases). The CDR3 loop spans 15 amino acids. CDR1 and CDR2 (germline): SGHTA, FQGTGA. V lost 4 bases and J 5 bases, leaving 17 bases between the germline ends. CDR3 DNA: TGTGCCAGCAGCTCAGGGAGGGAGACAGTTTATGGCTACACCTTC. It translates to CASSSGRETVYGYTF. Full variable domain (remainder filled in from reference TRBV7-3 and TRBJ1-2): GAGVSQTPSNKVTEKGKYVELRCDPISGHTALYWYRQSLGQGPEFLIYFQGTGAADDSGLPNDRFFAVRPEGSVSTLKIQRTERGDSAVYLCASSSGRETVYGYTFGSGTRLTVV.

The gene calls are TRBV5-6 and TRBJ2-5; D is unclear. Germline CDR1 and CDR2: SGHDT and YYEEEE. The CDR3 is 14 amino acids. Trimming removed 1 base at V and 5 bases at J, with 12 bases between. CDR3 in amino acids: CASSLFPGPETQYF. The CDR3, as DNA: TGTGCCAGCAGCTTGTTCCCGGGTCCGGAGACCCAGTACTTC.

V and J are TRBV3-1 (or the pseudogene TRBV3-2) and TRBJ1-1; no clear D. Germline CDR1 reads LGHDT; CDR2 reads YNNKEL (reference sequence). V lost 1 base and J lost 1, with 4 bases in between. This CDR3 region has 13 residues. The CDR3 spells CASSQAKNTEAFF. Here the CDR3 DNA reads TGTGCCAGCAGCCAAGCCAAGAACACTGAAGCTTTCTTT.

This clone has more than one count but fewer than ten. This chain links TRBV6-6 with TRBJ1-5; the D gene is possibly TRBD1 (5 bases). V lost 0 bases to trimming and J lost 4 bases, with 7 bases between them. Germline CDR1 and CDR2: MNHNY and SVGAGI (reference sequence). This CDR3 region has 14 residues. The CDR3: CASSYSTGNQPQHF. CDR3 nucleotide sequence: TGTGCCAGCAGTTACTCCACAGGTAATCAGCCCCAGCATTTT.

The count of this clone is one. V gene TRBV2 combines with J gene TRBJ1-5; 8 nucleotides agree with TRBD1. The CDR3 is 15 residues long. Germline CDR1 reads SNHLY; CDR2 reads FYNNEI. V lost 6 bases to trimming and J lost 3 bases; unmatched junction nucleotides: 7. CDR3 nucleotide sequence: TGTGCCAGCAGGGGGGACAGGTCGGCCAATCAGCCCCAGCATTTT. This sequence encodes CASRGDRSANQPQHF. The full variable domain, completed using reference TRBV2 and TRBJ1-5, is EPEVTQTPSHQVTQMGQEVILRCVPISNHLYFYWYRQILGQKVEFLVSFYNNEISEKSEIFDDQFSVERPDGSNFTLKIRSTKLEDSAMYFCASRGDRSANQPQHFGDGTRLSIL.

This clone has only one observation. This chain connects TRBV5-1 to TRBJ1-2, with D possibly matching TRBD1 (6 bases). This CDR3 comprises 12 residues. Trimming took off 0 bases at V and 11 bases at J, with 11 bases between the two ends. CDR1 SGHRS and CDR2 YFSETQ come from the germline V gene. The CDR3 DNA reads as TGCGCCAGCAGCTTGGATACAGGGACGTACACCTTC. Translation gives CASSLDTGTYTF.

The chain is built from TRBV5-1 and TRBJ1-4; D is perhaps TRBD1 (5 bases). The ends were cut back, 7 bases at V and 3 bases at J, with 13 bases in the middle. The germline CDR1 and CDR2 sequences are SGHRS and YFSETQ. There are 14 residues in the CDR3. CDR3 amino acids: CASRPGLPNEKLFF. In nucleotides, the CDR3 is TGCGCCAGCCGACCGGGACTGCCTAATGAAAAACTGTTTTTT.

This clone was seen more than once but under ten times. The CDR3 region is CASSKRTGGGNQPQHF. DNA of the CDR3: TGTGCCAGCAGCAAACGGACAGGGGGTGGCAATCAGCCCCAGCATTTT. The J gene is TRBJ1-5, the V gene TRBV5-8, with 10 bases fitting TRBD1. This CDR3 is 16 amino acids long. The germline gives CDR1 SGHTS, CDR2 YDEGEE. Unmatched junction bases numbered 6, after V lost 4 bases and J lost 2 bases.